Detailed here is one T cell receptor (beta chain). The specificity of this receptor is unknown. Per-base qualities were not stored, and no clone one base away is much larger. This record belongs to a study of T cell repertoires in cytomegalovirus infection (dated by TCRdb to between 2018 and 2021). Regarding the complete study: Donor HLA type was relevant to the analysis, because carriage of CMV infection together with the matching HLA type was indicated by public TCR beta signatures. Results and caveats for the whole study, not just this receptor: The ex vivo response was dominated by HLA-C-restricted CMV-specific TCR beta clonotypes, which also provided the single most frequent clonotype in two of eight donors. Cumulative frequency of public TCR beta family members discriminated carriers of CMV infection plus the relevant HLA type in this cohort and an independent approximately 370-donor cohort.

Sequenced on an Illumina HiSeq 1500. TCRdb trimmed the raw reads at Q25, called clones with MiXCR and kept productive beta chains. Each CDR3 protein appears once, grouped with its most common genes and DNA. The sample yields some 300,000 distinct CDR3 sequences; around 9.6% were counted once. The ten top clones hold approximately 2.3% of the sample. The CDR3, cysteine through phenylalanine, is 13 amino acids long. Only the CDR3 DNA is retained, 39 bases long and in frame from the first base. CDR1 is given as DFQATT and CDR2 as SNEGSKA, both from the germline V gene (reference sequence). Trimming accounts for 7 bases at V and 7 bases at J, while the number of junction bases matched to no gene is 7.

This chain joins TRBV20-1 to TRBJ1-6, with 7 bases matching TRBD1. Sequenced input: PBMCs. The source of this sequence is a human donor in good health (CMV status not recorded). Some clones in this sample may be carry-over from other donors' samples. CDR3 reads: CSVRDSYNSPLHF. The nucleotide sequence is given as TGCAGTGTTCGGGACAGCTACAATTCACCCCTCCACTTT.